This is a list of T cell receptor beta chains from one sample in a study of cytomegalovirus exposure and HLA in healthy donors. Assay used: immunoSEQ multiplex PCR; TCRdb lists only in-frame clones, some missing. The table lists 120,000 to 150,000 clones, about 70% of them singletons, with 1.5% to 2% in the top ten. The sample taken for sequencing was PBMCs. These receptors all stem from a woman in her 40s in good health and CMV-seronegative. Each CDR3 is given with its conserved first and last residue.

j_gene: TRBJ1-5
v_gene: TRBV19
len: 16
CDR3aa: CASSIKGQGRHQPQHF

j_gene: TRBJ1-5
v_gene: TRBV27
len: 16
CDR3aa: CASSYLRGGAHQPQHF

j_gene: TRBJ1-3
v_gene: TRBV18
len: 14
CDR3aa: CASSSMDRVGTIYF

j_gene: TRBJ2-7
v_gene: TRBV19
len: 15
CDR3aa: CASSTSTGTPYEQYF

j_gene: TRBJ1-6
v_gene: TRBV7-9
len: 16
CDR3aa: CASSKTGTGINSPLHF

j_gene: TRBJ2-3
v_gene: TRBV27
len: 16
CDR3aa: CASSFWDRGIADTQYF

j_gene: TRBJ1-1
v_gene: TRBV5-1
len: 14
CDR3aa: CASRRSSTETEAFF

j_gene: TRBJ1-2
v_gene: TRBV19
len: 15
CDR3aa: CASTRRTGSWDGYTF

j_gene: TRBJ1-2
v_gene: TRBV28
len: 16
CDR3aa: CASTTSGAGGDYGYTF

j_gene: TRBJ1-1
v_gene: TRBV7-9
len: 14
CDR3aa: CASSRVQGTHPAFF

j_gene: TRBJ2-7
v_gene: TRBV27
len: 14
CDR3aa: CASSHGTASYEQYF

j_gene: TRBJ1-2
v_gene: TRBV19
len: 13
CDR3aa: CASRGGQDYGYTF

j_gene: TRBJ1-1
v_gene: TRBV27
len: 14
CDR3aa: CASSRIGGTFEAFF

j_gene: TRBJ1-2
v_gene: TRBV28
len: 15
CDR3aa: CASTSPTGSNYGYTF

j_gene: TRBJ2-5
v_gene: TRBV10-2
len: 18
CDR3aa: CASSVGLAGVPLQETQYF

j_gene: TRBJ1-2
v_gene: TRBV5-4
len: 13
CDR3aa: CASLFRGGARYTF

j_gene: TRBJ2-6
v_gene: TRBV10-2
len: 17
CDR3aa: CASSELAGGGGANVLTF

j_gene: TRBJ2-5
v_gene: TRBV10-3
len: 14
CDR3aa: CAIRGTGGGETQYF

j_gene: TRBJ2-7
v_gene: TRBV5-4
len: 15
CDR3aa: CASSLAAGRSYEQYF

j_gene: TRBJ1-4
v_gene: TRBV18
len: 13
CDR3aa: CASSPRTGEKLFF

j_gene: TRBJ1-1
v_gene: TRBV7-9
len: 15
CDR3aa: CASSFRTGANTEAFF

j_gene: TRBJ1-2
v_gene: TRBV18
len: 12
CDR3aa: CASSPSEGGYTF

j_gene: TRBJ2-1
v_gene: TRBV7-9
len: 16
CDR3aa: CASSDRTWDYHNEQFF

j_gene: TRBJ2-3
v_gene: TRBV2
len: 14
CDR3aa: CASRPGGGTDTQYF

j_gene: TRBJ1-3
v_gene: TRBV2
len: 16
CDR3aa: CASLPLVGGSGNTIYF

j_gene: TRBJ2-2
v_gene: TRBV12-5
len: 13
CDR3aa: CASGIDWPGELFF

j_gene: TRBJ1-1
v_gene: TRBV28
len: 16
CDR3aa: CASSSRRQGSSTEAFF

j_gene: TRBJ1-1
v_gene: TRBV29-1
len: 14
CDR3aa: CSVERGQGATEAFF